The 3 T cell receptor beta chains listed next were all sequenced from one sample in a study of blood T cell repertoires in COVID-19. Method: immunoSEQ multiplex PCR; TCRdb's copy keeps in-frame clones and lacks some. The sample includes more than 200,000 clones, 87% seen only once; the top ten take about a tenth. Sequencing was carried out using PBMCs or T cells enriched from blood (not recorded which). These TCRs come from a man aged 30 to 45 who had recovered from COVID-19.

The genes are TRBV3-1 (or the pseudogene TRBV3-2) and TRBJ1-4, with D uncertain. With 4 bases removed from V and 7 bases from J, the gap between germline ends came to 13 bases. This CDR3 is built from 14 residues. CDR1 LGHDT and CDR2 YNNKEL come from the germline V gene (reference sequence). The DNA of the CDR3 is TGTGCCAGCAGCCCCGGTCCCTCTACTGAAAAACTGTTTTTT. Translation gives CASSPGPSTEKLFF.

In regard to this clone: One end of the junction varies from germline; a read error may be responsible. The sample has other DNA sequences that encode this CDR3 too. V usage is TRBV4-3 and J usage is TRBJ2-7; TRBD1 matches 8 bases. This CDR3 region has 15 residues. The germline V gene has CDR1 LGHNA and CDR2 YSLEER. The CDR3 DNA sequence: TGCGCTAGCAGCCAAGATGACAGGGGCTCCTACGAGCAGTACTTC. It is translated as CASSQDDRGSYEQYF.

Written as DNA, the CDR3 is TGCGCCAGCAGCCTATCGGAGAATCAGCCCCAGCATTTT. This encodes CASSLSENQPQHF. V usage is TRBV5-1 and J usage is TRBJ1-5; D gene ambiguous. The CDR3 sequence is 13 residues long. From germline, CDR1 is SGHRS and CDR2 YFSETQ. V lost 4 bases and J 4 bases, leaving 9 bases between the germline ends.